The T cell receptor (beta chain) described here comes from a study of blood T cell repertoires in COVID-19. In the study's own analysis: Scientists estimated how many nucleated cells there were by amplifying reference gene primers. Method: immunoSEQ multiplex PCR; TCRdb's copy keeps in-frame clones and lacks some. That table gives V, J and clone size, and the DNA gave D and trimming. Of fewer than 85,000 clones detected, more than 70% appear once; the ten largest clones hold about a sixth. The germline V gene encodes CDR1 SQVTM and CDR2 ANQGSEA. The CDR3 length is 13 residues. Trimming took 3 bases from V and 3 from J; bases not matched to a gene: 1.

This chain uses TRBV29-1 with TRBJ2-7, with 11 positions matching TRBD1. Sequenced: peripheral blood. The source of this sequence is a woman aged 60-70 years with acute or convalescent COVID-19. CDR3 sequence: CSVDGTGGYEQYF. The DNA of the CDR3 is TGCAGCGTTGATGGGACAGGGGGCTACGAGCAGTACTTC.